This T cell receptor beta chain was sequenced during a study of T-cell reconstitution after alpha-beta-depleted transplantation in children. Molecular barcoding with unique molecular identifiers was used for the TCRbeta library. TCRdb called the PCR reads again in MiXCR, with one record for every CDR3 protein. The sample lists 600,000 to 700,000 distinct CDR3 sequences; around 16% were seen once. On this clonotype: A clone one base away is much larger, so this may be a read error.

The sequencing here drew on PBMCs from the stem cell graft donor, taken from the stem cell graft. This TCR was recovered from a human donor who donated a stem cell graft to a child with acute myeloid leukemia.

The CDR3 nucleotides read TGCAGTGCGGGACAGGGGGCAATCAAAAACATTCAGTACTTC. Translating gives CSAGQGAIKNIQYF. V usage is TRBV20-1 and J usage is TRBJ2-4, with 12 bases matching TRBD1. This CDR3 is built from 14 residues. Germline CDR1 reads DFQATT; CDR2 reads SNEGSKA (reference sequence). Unmatched junction bases numbered 3, after V lost 6 bases and J lost 3 bases.